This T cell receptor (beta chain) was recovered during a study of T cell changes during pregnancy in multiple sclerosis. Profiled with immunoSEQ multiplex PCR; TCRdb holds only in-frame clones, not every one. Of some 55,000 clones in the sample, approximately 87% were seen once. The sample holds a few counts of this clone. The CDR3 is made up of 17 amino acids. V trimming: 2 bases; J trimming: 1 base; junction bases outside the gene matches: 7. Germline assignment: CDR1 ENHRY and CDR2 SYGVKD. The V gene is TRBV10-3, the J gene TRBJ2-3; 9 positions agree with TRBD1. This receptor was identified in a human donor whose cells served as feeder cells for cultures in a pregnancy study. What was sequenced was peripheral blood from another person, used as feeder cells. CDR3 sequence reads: CAISEVNRGHGTDTQYF. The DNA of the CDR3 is TGTGCCATCAGTGAGGTGAACAGGGGGCACGGCACAGATACGCAGTATTTT.